The 18 T cell receptor beta chains listed next were all sequenced from one sample in a study of shared clonotypes between healthy human individuals. TCRdb keeps only in-frame clones here, not all; method: immunoSEQ multiplex PCR. The sample yields fewer than 1 million clones, approximately 97% seen once. Naive-designated CD8 cells lacked CD45RO, were positively enriched for CCR7, and omitted terminally differentiated effector memory CD45RA+ cells. The sample was naive CD8+ T cells sorted from blood. Source of these receptors: a man aged 25-40 years in good health.

This chain's CDR3 is CASSLSAVATNEKLFF. The DNA of the CDR3 is TGCGCCAGCAGCTTGTCGGCAGTAGCAACTAATGAAAAACTGTTTTTT. The genes are TRBV5-1 and TRBJ1-4; D call uncertain. The length of the CDR3 is 16 residues. Trimming left V 1 base short and J 0 bases short, with 10 bases between. In germline, CDR1 is SGHRS, CDR2 YFSETQ.

The V and J genes are TRBV29-1 and TRBJ2-7, with a tentative D call TRBD1 (5 bases). Germline assignment: CDR1 SQVTM and CDR2 ANQGSEA. CDR3 length equals 12 residues. The CDR3 sequence is CSGGRVLDEQYF. The CDR3 coding sequence is TGCAGTGGTGGCAGGGTCCTCGACGAGCAGTACTTC.

The chain recombines TRBV7-6 with TRBJ2-3, with a tentative D call TRBD1 (6 bases). CDR3 length equals 15 residues. The germline gives CDR1 SGHVS, CDR2 FNYEAQ. Trimming pared 1 base from V and 2 bases from J, leaving 10 bases between. CDR3 bases: TGTGCCAGCAGCTTAGGGAGGACAGCCACAGATACGCAGTATTTT. Its translation: CASSLGRTATDTQYF.

This chain uses TRBV27 with TRBJ2-3; TRBD2 agrees at 13 bases. This CDR3 has 16 residues. Germline V CDR1 and CDR2: MNHEY, SMNVEV (reference sequence). With V trimmed by 5 bases and J by 6 bases, 8 bases remained unmatched. The CDR3 sequence: CASSQLAGGRGDTQYF. The CDR3 coding sequence is TGTGCCAGCAGTCAACTAGCGGGAGGGCGGGGGGATACGCAGTATTTT.

This clone was counted a single time. The chain recombines TRBV5-4 with TRBJ2-3; 9 nucleotides align to TRBD1. The germline CDR1 and CDR2 sequences are SGHNT and YYREEE (reference sequence). V trimming: 2 bases; J trimming: 4 bases; junction bases outside the gene matches: 5. The CDR3 length is 15 residues. CDR3: CASSFGQGNADTQYF. As DNA, the CDR3 is TGTGCCAGCAGCTTTGGACAGGGGAACGCAGATACGCAGTATTTT.

This chain links TRBV5-1 with TRBJ1-1, with D hard to call. The CDR3 length is 12 residues. The ends were cut back, 8 bases at V and 0 bases at J, with 8 bases in the middle. Germline V CDR1 and CDR2: SGHRS, YFSETQ. CDR3 nucleotides: TGCGCCAGTCAGGACTTGAACACTGAAGCTTTCTTT. It is translated as CASQDLNTEAFF.

The chain couples TRBV9 to TRBJ1-2; D might be TRBD1 (6 bases). V dropped 5 bases and J dropped 2 bases, with 13 bases sitting between them. The CDR3 length is 14 residues. Germline V gives CDR1 SGDLS, CDR2 YYNGEE. CDR3 DNA: TGTGCCAGCAGGGACCGGGGGCCAAACTATGGCTACACCTTC. Amino acid sequence: CASRDRGPNYGYTF.

V and J are TRBV7-6 and TRBJ2-2; D is unresolved. Germline assignment: CDR1 SGHVS and CDR2 FNYEAQ. Trimming cost V 1 base and J 4 bases, with 1 base left between them. This CDR3 has 12 amino acids. CDR3 sequence: CASSLGTGELFF. CDR3 nucleotide sequence: TGTGCCAGCAGCTTAGGCACCGGGGAGCTGTTTTTT. Based on the CDR3 plus reference TRBV7-6 and TRBJ2-2, the full variable domain is GAGVSQSPRYKVTKRGQDVALRCDPISGHVSLYWYRQALGQGPEFLTYFNYEAQQDKSGLPNDRFSAERPEGSISTLTIQRTEQRDSAMYRCASSLGTGELFFGEGSRLTVL.

V is TRBV28 and J is TRBJ2-2; unclear D gene. V was shortened by 6 bases and J by 4 bases, with 15 bases between the two germline ends. This CDR3 has 15 residues. Looked up from germline, CDR1 is MDHEN and CDR2 is SYDVKM. The CDR3 DNA follows: TGTGCCAGCAGACGTCGGGCGGAGCTCACCGGGGAGCTGTTTTTT. Translating it yields CASRRRAELTGELFF.

This chain connects TRBV7-9 to TRBJ2-5, with D possibly being TRBD2 (7 bases). This CDR3 region has 16 residues. CDR1 and CDR2 from the germline V gene are SEHNR and FQNEAQ (reference sequence). Trimming removed 2 bases at V and 2 bases at J, with 15 bases between. The CDR3 spells CASSLRRGQGQETQYF. The CDR3 coding sequence is TGTGCCAGCAGCTTAAGGCGGGGGCAGGGGCAAGAGACCCAGTACTTC.

As regards this clone: Other DNA sequences in this specimen translate into the identical CDR3. This chain connects TRBV11-2 to TRBJ2-7, with D unclear. Trimming pared 1 base from V and 4 bases from J, leaving 8 bases between. CDR1 and CDR2 (germline): SGHAT, FQNNGV. CDR3 length equals 13 residues. CDR3 in amino acids: CASSLGPSYEQYF. Written as DNA, the CDR3 is TGTGCCAGCAGCTTAGGTCCGTCTTACGAGCAGTACTTC.

This clone appeared once. V is TRBV9 and J is TRBJ2-7; the D gene is possibly TRBD2 (6 bases). The CDR3 covers 13 residues. V was clipped by 4 bases and J by 7 bases, with 15 bases between them. In germline, CDR1 is SGDLS, CDR2 YYNGEE. CDR3: CASSFRAAGEQYF. The DNA for the CDR3 is TGTGCCAGCAGCTTCAGGGCCGCGGGGGAGCAGTACTTC.

The gene calls are TRBV10-2 and TRBJ2-7; 7 nucleotides match TRBD1. The CDR3 extends over 17 amino acids. J gave up 0 bases and V 5 bases, and 13 bases lay outside the gene matches. The germline gives CDR1 WSHSY, CDR2 SAAADI. The CDR3 spells CASSTITGAADSYEQYF. The CDR3 region has the DNA TGCGCCAGCAGTACTATCACAGGGGCGGCCGACTCCTACGAGCAGTACTTC.

The V and J genes are TRBV9 and TRBJ2-5, with D unclear. CDR1 and CDR2 from the germline V gene are SGDLS and YYNGEE. The CDR3 length is 15 residues. V dropped 4 bases and J dropped 3 bases, with 16 bases sitting between them. In nucleotides, the CDR3 is TGTGCCAGCAGCCCCCCCTTGGCAGGAGAAGAGACCCAGTACTTC. Protein: CASSPPLAGEETQYF.

Concerning this clone: Within the sample, other DNA sequences also encode this same CDR3. The chain joins TRBV28 to TRBJ2-7; D is unresolved. The CDR3 sequence is 12 residues long. Germline CDR1 and CDR2: MDHEN and SYDVKM. V lost 3 bases to trimming and J lost 2 bases, with 5 bases between them. The CDR3 nucleotides are TGTGCCAGCAGTTTCCTTACCTACGAGCAGTACTTC. Translation: CASSFLTYEQYF.

The chain uses TRBV4-3 and TRBJ2-7; the D is unclear. CDR3 length equals 15 residues. Germline V gene sequence: CDR1 LGHNA, CDR2 YSLEER. Trimming pared 1 base from V and 4 bases from J, leaving 14 bases between. The CDR3 DNA reads TGCGCCAGCAGCCAAGCCGATCGAATGGGGTACGAGCAGTACTTC. This codes for CASSQADRMGYEQYF.

This chain connects TRBV7-2 to TRBJ1-1; D may be TRBD1 (5 bases). The germline gives CDR1 SGHTA, CDR2 FQGNSA. The CDR3 has 18 amino acids. Trimming pared 3 bases from V and 1 base from J, leaving 21 bases between. The CDR3 reads CASSFLWAAAGPNTEAFF. In DNA form, the CDR3 reads TGTGCCAGCAGCTTTTTATGGGCCGCGGCAGGGCCGAACACTGAAGCTTTCTTT.

The gene calls are TRBV20-1 and TRBJ1-1; D possibly corresponds to TRBD1 (5 bases). The V end lost 3 bases, the J end lost 7 bases, and 9 bases lay between the germline ends. Germline V gene sequence: CDR1 DFQATT, CDR2 SNEGSKA (reference sequence). The CDR3 extends over 11 amino acids. CDR3 protein: CSARWGFEAFF. CDR3 DNA: TGCAGTGCTAGGTGGGGGTTTGAAGCTTTCTTT.